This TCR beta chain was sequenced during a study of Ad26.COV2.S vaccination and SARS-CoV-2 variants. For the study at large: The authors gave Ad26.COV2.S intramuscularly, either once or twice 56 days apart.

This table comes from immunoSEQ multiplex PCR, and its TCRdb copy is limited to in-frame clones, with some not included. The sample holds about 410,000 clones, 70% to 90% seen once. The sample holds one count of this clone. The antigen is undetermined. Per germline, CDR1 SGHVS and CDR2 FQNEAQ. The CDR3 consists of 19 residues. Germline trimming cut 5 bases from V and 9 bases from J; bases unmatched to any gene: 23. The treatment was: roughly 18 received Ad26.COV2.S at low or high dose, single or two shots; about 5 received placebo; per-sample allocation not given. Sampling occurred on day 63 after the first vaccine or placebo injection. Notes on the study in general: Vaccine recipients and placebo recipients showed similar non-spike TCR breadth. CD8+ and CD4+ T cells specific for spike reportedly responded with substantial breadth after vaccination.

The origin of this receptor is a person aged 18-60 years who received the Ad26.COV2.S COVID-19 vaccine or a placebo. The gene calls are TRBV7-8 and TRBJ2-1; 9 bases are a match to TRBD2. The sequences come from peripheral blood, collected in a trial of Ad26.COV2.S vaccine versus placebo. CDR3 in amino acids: CASSTRASGVNIYRGEQFF. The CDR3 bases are TGTGCCAGCAGCACCCGGGCTAGCGGGGTCAATATATACCGTGGTGAGCAGTTCTTC.